This entry lists 31 T cell receptor beta chains sequenced from one sample in a study of CXCR3-negative and CXCR3-positive naive CD8 T cells. The authors made the TRB cDNA libraries by 5' RACE using UMI labels. TCRdb derives one entry per CDR3 protein from the 5' RACE reads, leaving out DNA. The sample totals 30,000 to 40,000 distinct CDR3 sequences. Sequencing was performed on memory CD8+ T cells from blood. These TCRs come from a human donor in good health. Some clones in this sample may be carry-over from other donors' samples.

J is TRBJ1-3 and V is TRBV5-1. Germline V gene data show CDR1 as SGHRS and CDR2 as YFSETQ. The CDR3 covers 15 residues. The chain's CDR3 is CASSLDGSSGNTIYF.

The V gene is TRBV28, the J gene TRBJ2-7; TCRdb lists TRBD1, though no DNA is available to test this call. The CDR3 is made up of 14 amino acids. Germline CDR1 and CDR2: MDHEN and SYDVKM. This chain's CDR3 is CASSFDSQTYEQYF.

J is TRBJ2-1 and V is TRBV19. This CDR3 contains 13 residues. Germline V CDR1 and CDR2: LNHDA, SQIVND (reference sequence). The CDR3 is CASSIDAFNEQFF.

By frequency, this clonotype is medium-sized. The V and J genes are TRBV5-1 and TRBJ2-1; there is no DNA to check the TCRdb D call of TRBD2. Germline CDR1 and CDR2: SGHRS and YFSETQ. The CDR3 runs 20 residues. The CDR3 loop is CASSLGNNSGGLSSYNEQFF.

This chain joins TRBV14 and TRBJ2-2; TCRdb returns TRBD1, unconfirmable since there is no DNA. Germline V lookup: CDR1 SGHDN, CDR2 FVKESK. The CDR3 covers 15 residues. CDR3 sequence: CASQEDRGLVGELFF.

The chain combines TRBV29-1 with TRBJ2-1; the TCRdb call, TRBD1, lacks DNA for checking. The CDR3 is 16 residues long. The V gene's germline CDR1 is SQVTM and CDR2 ANQGSEA. The CDR3: CSVAGGAAGFNNEQFF.

The chain combines TRBV28 with TRBJ2-2. From germline, CDR1 is MDHEN and CDR2 SYDVKM. The CDR3 loop spans 12 amino acids. The CDR3 reads CASSISHPELFF.

V and J are TRBV6-2 or TRBV6-3 and TRBJ2-1. The CDR3 is made up of 17 amino acids. The V gene's germline CDR1 is MNHEY and CDR2 SVGEGT. CDR3 residues: CASTELDASSSYNEQFF.

J is TRBJ2-7 and V is TRBV5-5; checking the TCRdb D call of TRBD2 is not possible without DNA. Germline loops: CDR1 SGHKS, CDR2 YYEKEE (reference sequence). This CDR3 region has 15 residues. This CDR3 reads CASSPSGGTYYEQYF. Using reference TRBV5-5 and TRBJ2-7 for the parts outside the CDR3, the full variable domain is DAGVTQSPTHLIKTRGQQVTLRCSPISGHKSVSWYQQVLGQGPQFIFQYYEKEERGRGNFPDRFSARQFPNYSSELNVNALLLGDSALYLCASSPSGGTYYEQYFGPGTRLTVT.

This chain joins TRBV29-1 and TRBJ2-2; TCRdb names TRBD1, which stays unverified in the absence of DNA. The CDR3 covers 14 residues. Per the germline V gene, CDR1 is SQVTM and CDR2 is ANQGSEA. CDR3 region: CSVVRTGTTGELFF.

The CDR3 sequence: CASSQKGLAGEGYEQYF. The genes are TRBV23-1 and TRBJ2-7; TCRdb indicates TRBD2, and absent DNA this call remains unverified. TRBV23-1 carries the ORF label, with uncertain function. The CDR3 length is 17 residues.

The V gene is TRBV5-1, the J gene TRBJ2-7; absent DNA, TCRdb's TRBD2 call cannot be checked. The germline CDR1 and CDR2 sequences are SGHRS and YFSETQ. This CDR3 has 15 amino acids. The chain's CDR3 is CASSPWSGIGEEQYF. The full variable domain, in which reference TRBV5-1 and TRBJ2-7 provide the parts outside the CDR3, is KAGVTQTPRYLIKTRGQQVTLSCSPISGHRSVSWYQQTPGQGLQFLFEYFSETQRNKGNFPGRFSGRQFSNSRSEMNVSTLELGDSALYLCASSPWSGIGEEQYFGPGTRLTVT.

V usage is TRBV4-1 and J usage is TRBJ2-4; TCRdb's D call, TRBD1, is unchecked because there is no DNA. Looked up from germline, CDR1 is MGHRA and CDR2 is YSYEKL. The CDR3 has 14 residues. Here the CDR3 reads CASSHGRGKNIQYF.

This chain uses TRBV5-1 with TRBJ2-7; TCRdb proposes TRBD2, but this gene call is untestable without DNA. CDR1 is SGHRS and CDR2 is YFSETQ in the germline V gene. The CDR3 loop spans 14 amino acids. The chain's CDR3 is CASTFEGRPPEQYF. The full variable domain, with the rest looked up from reference TRBV5-1 and TRBJ2-7, is KAGVTQTPRYLIKTRGQQVTLSCSPISGHRSVSWYQQTPGQGLQFLFEYFSETQRNKGNFPGRFSGRQFSNSRSEMNVSTLELGDSALYLCASTFEGRPPEQYFGPGTRLTVT.

This rearrangement joins TRBV6-5 to TRBJ2-2; TCRdb designates TRBD2, a call that cannot be tested without DNA. Per germline, CDR1 MNHEY and CDR2 SVGAGI. The CDR3 extends over 16 amino acids. The CDR3 sequence is CASSFSGGGNTGELFF.

The chain combines TRBV6-6 with TRBJ2-1; the D call of TRBD1 rests on TCRdb alone, since no DNA is present to check it. There are 13 residues in the CDR3. CDR1 is MNHNY, CDR2 SVGAGI, per germline (reference sequence). CDR3 sequence reads: CASSSTGYNEQFF.

The chain recombines TRBV4-3 with TRBJ2-3; TCRdb designates TRBD1, a call that cannot be tested without DNA. The germline gives CDR1 LGHNA, CDR2 YSLEER. The CDR3 consists of 16 residues. CDR3 sequence: CASSQTTVSSTDTQYF.

The chain combines TRBV20-1 with TRBJ2-7; with no DNA, the TCRdb D assignment of TRBD1 cannot be verified. Germline V lookup: CDR1 DFQATT, CDR2 SNEGSKA (reference sequence). The CDR3 sequence is 16 residues long. CDR3 amino acids: CSAKGQGLTFPYEQYF.

This sequence joins TRBV6-5 and TRBJ2-6. This CDR3 is 16 amino acids long. Per germline, CDR1 MNHEY and CDR2 SVGAGI. The CDR3 sequence: CASESSSVSGANVLTF.

The chain links TRBV28 to TRBJ2-7; TCRdb indicates TRBD1, and absent DNA this call remains unverified. Looked up from germline, CDR1 is MDHEN and CDR2 is SYDVKM. The CDR3 totals 13 residues. This chain's CDR3 is CASSLSGAYEQYF.

The J gene is TRBJ2-5, the V gene TRBV20-1; TCRdb's D call, TRBD1, is unchecked because there is no DNA. This CDR3 spans 14 amino acids. The germline gives CDR1 DFQATT, CDR2 SNEGSKA (reference sequence). CDR3 loop: CSARDGGPQETQYF.

CDR3 region: CSAMGLANYEQYF. V usage is TRBV29-1 and J usage is TRBJ2-7; TCRdb returns TRBD2, unconfirmable since there is no DNA. The CDR3 runs to 13 residues. The germline CDR1 and CDR2 sequences are SQVTM and ANQGSEA.

The CDR3 reads CASRAGTSGGTYQETQYF. The rearrangement uses TRBV23-1 and TRBJ2-5; the D call of TRBD2 rests on TCRdb alone, since no DNA is present to check it. TRBV23-1 is recorded as an ORF, its role being uncertain. This CDR3 has 18 amino acids.

The V gene is TRBV4-3, the J gene TRBJ1-6; TCRdb calls TRBD1, which cannot be checked without DNA. In germline, CDR1 is LGHNA, CDR2 YSLEER. The CDR3 extends over 18 amino acids. The CDR3 reads CASSQDFTAGGNNSPLHF.

The chain combines TRBV29-1 with TRBJ2-7; lacking DNA, the TRBD1 call made by TCRdb goes unchecked. This CDR3 contains 15 residues. Germline assignment: CDR1 SQVTM and CDR2 ANQGSEA. The chain's CDR3 is CSVEDHRGALYEQYF.

The V gene is TRBV12-3 or TRBV12-4, the J gene TRBJ1-6; TCRdb picks TRBD1, but there is no DNA to check that call. The CDR3 spans 16 residues. The CDR3 here is CASSPRRQGAFSPLHF.

V and J are TRBV6-2 or TRBV6-3 and TRBJ2-1. CDR1 is MNHEY, CDR2 SVGEGT, per germline. The CDR3 is 13 residues long. The CDR3 is CASRVSPYNEQFF.

This chain joins TRBV29-1 and TRBJ2-7; TCRdb returns TRBD1, unconfirmable since there is no DNA. The CDR3 has 13 residues. Per the germline V gene, CDR1 is SQVTM and CDR2 is ANQGSEA. The CDR3 spells CSVAPGEGNEQYF.

The genes are TRBV12-3 or TRBV12-4 and TRBJ1-5; TCRdb designates TRBD1, a call that cannot be tested without DNA. The CDR3 loop spans 13 amino acids. CDR3 region: CASKDRGLQPQHF.

This chain links TRBV20-1 with TRBJ1-5. Germline-derived CDR1 and CDR2 are DFQATT and SNEGSKA (reference sequence). The CDR3 runs 16 residues. This CDR3 reads CSASVLAGRTNQPQHF.

The chain uses TRBV7-8 and TRBJ2-2. Germline assignment: CDR1 SGHVS and CDR2 FQNEAQ. The CDR3 length is 14 residues. CDR3 amino acids: CASSLAWKTGELFF.